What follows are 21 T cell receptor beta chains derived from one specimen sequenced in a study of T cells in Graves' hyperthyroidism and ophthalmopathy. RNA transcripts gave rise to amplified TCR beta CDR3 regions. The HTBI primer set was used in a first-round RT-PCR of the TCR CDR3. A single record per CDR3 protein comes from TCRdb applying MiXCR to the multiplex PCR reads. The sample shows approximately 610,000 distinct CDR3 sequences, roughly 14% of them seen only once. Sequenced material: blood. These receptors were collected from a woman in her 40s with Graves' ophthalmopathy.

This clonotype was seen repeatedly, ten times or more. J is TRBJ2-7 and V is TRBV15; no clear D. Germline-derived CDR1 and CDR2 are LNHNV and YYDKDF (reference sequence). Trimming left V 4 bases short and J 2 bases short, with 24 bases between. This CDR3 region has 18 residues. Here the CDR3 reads CATSKGKKWAPSPYEQYF. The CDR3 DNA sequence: TGTGCCACCAGCAAAGGAAAGAAGTGGGCACCTTCCCCCTACGAGCAGTACTTC.

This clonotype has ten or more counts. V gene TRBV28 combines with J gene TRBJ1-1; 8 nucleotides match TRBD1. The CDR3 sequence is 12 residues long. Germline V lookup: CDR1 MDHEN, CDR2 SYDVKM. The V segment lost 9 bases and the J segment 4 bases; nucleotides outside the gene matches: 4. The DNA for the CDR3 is TGTGCCAGTACAGACAGGGGCACTGAAGCTTTCTTT. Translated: CASTDRGTEAFF.

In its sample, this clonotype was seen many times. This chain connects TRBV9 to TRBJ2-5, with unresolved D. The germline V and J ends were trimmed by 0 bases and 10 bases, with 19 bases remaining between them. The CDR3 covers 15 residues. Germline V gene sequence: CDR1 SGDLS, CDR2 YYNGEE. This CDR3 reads CASSVDGLSLGIQYF. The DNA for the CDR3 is TGTGCCAGCAGCGTAGATGGTCTGTCGCTTGGGATCCAGTACTTC.

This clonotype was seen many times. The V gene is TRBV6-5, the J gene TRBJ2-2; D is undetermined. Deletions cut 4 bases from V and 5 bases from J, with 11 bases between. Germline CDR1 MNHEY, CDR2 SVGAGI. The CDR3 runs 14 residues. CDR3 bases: TGTGCCAGCAGTTCCCCCGGTTGGACCGGGGAGCTGTTTTTT. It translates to CASSSPGWTGELFF.

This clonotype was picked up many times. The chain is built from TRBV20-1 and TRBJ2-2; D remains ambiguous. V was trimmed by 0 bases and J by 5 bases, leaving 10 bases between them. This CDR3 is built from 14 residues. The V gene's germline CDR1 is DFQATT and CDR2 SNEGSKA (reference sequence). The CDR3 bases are TGCAGTGCTAGAGATGTCAGGTTTACCGGGGAGCTGTTTTTT. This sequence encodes CSARDVRFTGELFF.

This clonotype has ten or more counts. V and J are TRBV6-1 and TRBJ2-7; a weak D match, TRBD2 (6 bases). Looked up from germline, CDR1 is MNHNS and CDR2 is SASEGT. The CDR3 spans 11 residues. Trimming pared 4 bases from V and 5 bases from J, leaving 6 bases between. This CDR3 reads CASSAGDEQYF. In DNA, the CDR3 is TGTGCCAGCAGTGCGGGAGACGAGCAGTACTTC.

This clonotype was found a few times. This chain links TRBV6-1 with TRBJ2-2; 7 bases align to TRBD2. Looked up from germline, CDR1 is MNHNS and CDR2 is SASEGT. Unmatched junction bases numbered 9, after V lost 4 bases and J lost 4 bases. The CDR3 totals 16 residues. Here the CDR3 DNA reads TGTGCCAGCAGTGGAACTAGCGCTTGGAGCACCGGGGAGCTGTTTTTT. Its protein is CASSGTSAWSTGELFF.

The CDR3: CASSNRGSTEAFF. DNA of the CDR3: TGTGCCAGTTCGAACAGGGGTAGCACTGAAGCTTTCTTT. The rearrangement uses TRBV19 and TRBJ1-1, with 7 bases fitting TRBD1. CDR1 is LNHDA, CDR2 SQIVND, per germline (reference sequence). Trimming took 8 bases from V and 4 from J; bases not matched to a gene: 7. The CDR3 covers 13 residues.

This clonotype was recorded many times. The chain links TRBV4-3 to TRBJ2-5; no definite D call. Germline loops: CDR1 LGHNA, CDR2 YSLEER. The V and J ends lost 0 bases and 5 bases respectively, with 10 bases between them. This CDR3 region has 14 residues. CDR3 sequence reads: CASSQDWNSETQYF. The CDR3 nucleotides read TGCGCCAGCAGCCAAGATTGGAATTCGGAGACCCAGTACTTC.

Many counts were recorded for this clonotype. CDR3 sequence reads: CASSVGMDNSPLHF. The CDR3, as DNA: TGTGCCAGCAGCGTAGGGATGGATAATTCACCCCTCCACTTT. The chain uses TRBV9 and TRBJ1-6; no clear D. The CDR3 loop spans 14 amino acids. Germline assignment: CDR1 SGDLS and CDR2 YYNGEE. V dropped 0 bases and J dropped 5 bases, with 6 bases sitting between them.

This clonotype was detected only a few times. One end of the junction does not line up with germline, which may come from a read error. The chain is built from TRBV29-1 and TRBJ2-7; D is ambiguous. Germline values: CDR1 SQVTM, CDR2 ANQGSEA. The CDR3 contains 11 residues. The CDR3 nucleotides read TGCAGCGTTGAGAAAGCCTACGAGCGGTACTTC. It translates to CSVEKAYERYF.

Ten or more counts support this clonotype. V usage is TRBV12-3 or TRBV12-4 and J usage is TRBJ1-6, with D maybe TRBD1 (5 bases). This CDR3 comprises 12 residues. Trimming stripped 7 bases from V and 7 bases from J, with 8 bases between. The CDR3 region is CASTGDNSPLHF. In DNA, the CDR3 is TGTGCCAGCACCGGGGACAATTCACCCCTCCACTTT.

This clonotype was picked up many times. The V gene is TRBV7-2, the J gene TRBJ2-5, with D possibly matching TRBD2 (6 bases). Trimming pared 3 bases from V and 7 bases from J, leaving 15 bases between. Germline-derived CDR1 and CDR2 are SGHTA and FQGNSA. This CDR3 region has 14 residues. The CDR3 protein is CASSLGGAQGTQYF. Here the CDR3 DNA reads TGTGCCAGCAGCTTGGGCGGGGCCCAGGGGACCCAGTACTTC.

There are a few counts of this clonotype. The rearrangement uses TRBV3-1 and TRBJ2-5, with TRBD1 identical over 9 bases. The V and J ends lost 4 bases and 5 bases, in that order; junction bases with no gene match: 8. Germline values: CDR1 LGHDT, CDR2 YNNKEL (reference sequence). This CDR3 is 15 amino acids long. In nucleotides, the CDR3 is TGTGCCAGCAGCCCCGGGACAGGGAAAACGGAGACCCAGTACTTC. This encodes CASSPGTGKTETQYF.

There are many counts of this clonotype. CDR3 loop: CATSGGLAGQDPDEQYF. The CDR3 nucleotides are TGTGCCACCAGCGGGGGACTAGCGGGCCAGGACCCGGACGAGCAGTACTTC. The V and J genes are TRBV15 and TRBJ2-7, with 12 bases that match TRBD2. The junction had 13 bases not matched to a gene; V was cut back by 5 bases and J by 5 bases. Per the germline V gene, CDR1 is LNHNV and CDR2 is YYDKDF (reference sequence). This CDR3 is 17 amino acids long.

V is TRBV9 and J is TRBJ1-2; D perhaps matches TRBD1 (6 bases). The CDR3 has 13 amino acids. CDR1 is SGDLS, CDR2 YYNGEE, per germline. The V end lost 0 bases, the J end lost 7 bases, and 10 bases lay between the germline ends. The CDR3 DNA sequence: TGTGCCAGCAGCGTAGACAGGGACGGTGGCTACACCTTC. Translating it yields CASSVDRDGGYTF.

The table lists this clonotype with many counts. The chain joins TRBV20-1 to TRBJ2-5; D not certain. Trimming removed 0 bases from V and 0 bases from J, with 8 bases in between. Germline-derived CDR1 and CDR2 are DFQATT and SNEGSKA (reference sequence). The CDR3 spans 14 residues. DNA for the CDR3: TGCAGTGCTAGAGATTTTAGAGACCAAGAGACCCAGTACTTC. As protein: CSARDFRDQETQYF.

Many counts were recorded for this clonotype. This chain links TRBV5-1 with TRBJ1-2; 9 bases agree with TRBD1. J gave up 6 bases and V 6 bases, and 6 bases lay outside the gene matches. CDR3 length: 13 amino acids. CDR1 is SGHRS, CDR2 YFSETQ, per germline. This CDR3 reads CASTVGTGNGYTF. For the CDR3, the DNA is TGCGCCAGCACCGTAGGGACAGGGAATGGCTACACCTTC.

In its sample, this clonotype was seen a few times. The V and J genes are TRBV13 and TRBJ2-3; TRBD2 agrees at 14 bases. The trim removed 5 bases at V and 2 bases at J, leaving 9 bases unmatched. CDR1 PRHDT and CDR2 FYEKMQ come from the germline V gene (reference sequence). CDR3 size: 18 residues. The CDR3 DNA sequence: TGTGCCAGCAGCCCACGGACTAGCGGGAGGAGGGACACAGATACGCAGTATTTT. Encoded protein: CASSPRTSGRRDTDTQYF.

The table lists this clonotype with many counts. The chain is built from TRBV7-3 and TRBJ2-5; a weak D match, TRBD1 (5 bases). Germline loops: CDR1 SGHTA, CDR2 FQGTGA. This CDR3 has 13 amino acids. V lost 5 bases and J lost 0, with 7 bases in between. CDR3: CASSARDQETQYF. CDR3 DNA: TGTGCCAGCAGCGCCAGGGACCAAGAGACCCAGTACTTC.

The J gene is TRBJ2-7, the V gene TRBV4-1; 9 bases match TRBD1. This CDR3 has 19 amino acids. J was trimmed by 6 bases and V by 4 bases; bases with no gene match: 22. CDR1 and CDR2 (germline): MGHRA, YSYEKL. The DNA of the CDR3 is TGCGCCAGCAGCCTTCCGGGACAGGGCTTAGCGGAGACCTCCGGCGAGCAGTACTTC. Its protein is CASSLPGQGLAETSGEQYF.